This T cell receptor (beta chain) was sequenced in a study of PD-1 blockade in mismatch repair-deficient tumors. Study summary: All were previously treated, progressing patients with about 12 mismatch repair-deficient cancer types. Study-level points and caveats: Tumor-resident clones, often absent from pretreatment blood, expanded after pembrolizumab and then contracted.

Using immunoSEQ multiplex PCR, the repertoire was profiled, and TCRdb retains in-frame clones only, with some absent. The sample lists roughly 80,000 clones, over 75% occurring once. PCR or immunohistochemistry showed mismatch repair deficiency in every enrolled patient. A few pembrolizumab responders had their TCRs sequenced. Details on this clone: Its antigen is currently unknown.

Germline loops: CDR1 MGHDK, CDR2 SYGVNS. The ends lost 8 bases at V and 4 bases at J; junction bases unmatched: 16. The CDR3 totals 16 residues. This specimen consisted of peripheral blood, obtained 12 weeks after starting pembrolizumab. The chain carries TRBV25-1 and TRBJ1-1; 7 bases fit TRBD1. The receptor was isolated from an adult with mismatch repair-deficient cancer. The CDR3 is CASQGGVRGLVTEAFF. The CDR3 nucleotides are TGTGCCAGCCAAGGAGGAGTCAGGGGGTTGGTCACTGAAGCTTTCTTT.